This T cell receptor (beta chain) appears in the sequencing data of a study of blood T cell repertoires in COVID-19. Study summary: PBMCs, B-cell-depleted T cells, or T cells provided the cDNA or gDNA that made up the material.

In the source study's methods: Reference gene primer amplification gave nucleated cell count estimates. Libraries were prepared by immunoSEQ multiplex PCR; TCRdb keeps only in-frame clonotypes and omits some of them. Clone size and V and J calls were adopted from that table, with D and trimming inferred from the DNA. The sample contains roughly 200,000 clones, approximately 87% of which appear only once. This CDR3 has 14 residues. V gave up 2 bases and J gave up 6 bases, with 13 bases separating them. Germline assignment: CDR1 MNHEY and CDR2 SMNVEV (reference sequence). This receptor was obtained from a man aged 55-75 years who had recovered from COVID-19. The specimen was peripheral blood. The chain carries TRBV27 and TRBJ1-2; the D gene is possibly TRBD1 (6 bases). The CDR3 sequence: CASSLGTGKNGYTF. As DNA, the CDR3 is TGTGCCAGCAGTTTAGGCACAGGGAAGAATGGCTACACCTTC.